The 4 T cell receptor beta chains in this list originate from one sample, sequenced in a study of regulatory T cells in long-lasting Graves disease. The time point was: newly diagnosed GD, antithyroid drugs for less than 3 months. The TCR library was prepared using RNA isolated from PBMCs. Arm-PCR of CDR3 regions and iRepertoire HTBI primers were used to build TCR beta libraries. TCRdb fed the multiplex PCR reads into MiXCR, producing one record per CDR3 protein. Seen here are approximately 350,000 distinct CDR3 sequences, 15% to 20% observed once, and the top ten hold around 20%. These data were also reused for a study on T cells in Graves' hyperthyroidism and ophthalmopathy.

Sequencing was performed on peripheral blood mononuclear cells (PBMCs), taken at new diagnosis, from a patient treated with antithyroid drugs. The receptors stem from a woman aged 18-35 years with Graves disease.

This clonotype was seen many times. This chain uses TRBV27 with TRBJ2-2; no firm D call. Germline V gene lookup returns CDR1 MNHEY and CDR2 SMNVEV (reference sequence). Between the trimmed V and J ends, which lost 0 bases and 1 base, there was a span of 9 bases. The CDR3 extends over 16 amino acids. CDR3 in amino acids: CASSLSDPRNTGELFF. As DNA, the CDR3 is TGTGCCAGCAGTTTATCAGATCCGAGGAACACCGGGGAGCTGTTTTTT.

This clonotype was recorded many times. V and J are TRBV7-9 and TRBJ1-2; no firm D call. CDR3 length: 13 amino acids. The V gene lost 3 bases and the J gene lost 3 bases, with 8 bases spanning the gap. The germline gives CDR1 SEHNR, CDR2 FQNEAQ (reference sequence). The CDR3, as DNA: TGTGCCAGCAGCTTTGAAACAGACTATGGCTACACCTTC. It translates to CASSFETDYGYTF.

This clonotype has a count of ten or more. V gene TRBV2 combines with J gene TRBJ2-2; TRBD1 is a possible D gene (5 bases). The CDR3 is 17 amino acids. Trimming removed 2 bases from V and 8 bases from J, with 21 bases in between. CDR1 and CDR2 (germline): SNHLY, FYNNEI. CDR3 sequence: CASSEKLAGIPTGELFF. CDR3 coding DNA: TGTGCCAGCAGTGAAAAACTCGCAGGGATCCCGACGGGGGAGCTGTTTTTT. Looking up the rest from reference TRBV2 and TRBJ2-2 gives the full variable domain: EPEVTQTPSHQVTQMGQEVILRCVPISNHLYFYWYRQILGQKVEFLVSFYNNEISEKSEIFDDQFSVERPDGSNFTLKIRSTKLEDSAMYFCASSEKLAGIPTGELFFGEGSRLTVL.

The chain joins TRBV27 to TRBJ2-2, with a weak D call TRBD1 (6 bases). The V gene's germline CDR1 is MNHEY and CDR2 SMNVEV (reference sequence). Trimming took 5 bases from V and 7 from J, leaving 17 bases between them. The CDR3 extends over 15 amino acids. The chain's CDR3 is CASSPTGMSGGELFF. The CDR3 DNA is TGTGCCAGCAGTCCTACAGGGATGTCGGGCGGGGAGCTGTTTTTT.